These T cell receptor beta chains were read from a single sample in a study of tumor-infiltrating lymphocytes in primary liver carcinoma. TCRdb fed the multiplex PCR reads into MiXCR, producing one record per CDR3 protein. Found here are roughly 190,000 distinct CDR3 sequences, around 85% of them singletons; the top ten hold 15% to 20%. Sequenced material: tumor tissue from primary liver carcinoma. Every receptor here comes from a man between 35 and 55 years old with primary liver carcinoma and hepatitis B virus infection. Each CDR3 is given with its conserved first and last residue. A D gene is named only where the DNA matches it firmly. Some rows have no size entry. The others give once, few or many, or a class for an expanded clone.

cdr3_nt: TGTTCCAGCACCTCCGCCCTGGGCGGAGAGCAGTACTTC; cdr3_aa: CSSTSALGGEQYF; d_call: NA; v_call: TRBV28; clone_size: NA; j_call: TRBJ2-7
cdr3_nt: TGTGCAAGTCGCCCTAGCGCTACTTACGAGCGGTACTTC; cdr3_aa: CASRPSATYERYF; d_call: NA; v_call: TRBV12-2; clone_size: NA; j_call: TRBJ2-7
cdr3_nt: TGCGCCAGCAGCCTACAGGATATGGCAGGTCAGCCCCAGCATTTT; cdr3_aa: CASSLQDMAGQPQHF; d_call: NA; v_call: TRBV4-1; clone_size: NA; j_call: TRBJ1-5
cdr3_nt: TGTGCCAGCAGCGTAAGAGGGAATGCCCAGTATTTC; cdr3_aa: CASSVRGNAQYF; d_call: NA; v_call: TRBV11-1; clone_size: NA; j_call: TRBJ2-5
cdr3_nt: TGCAGCGGCATACATGGGACGGGAGGGACCCAGTTCTTC; cdr3_aa: CSGIHGTGGTQFF; d_call: TRBD2; v_call: TRBV29-1; clone_size: NA; j_call: TRBJ2-1
cdr3_nt: TGTGCCAACAGCCCGACGGGGGATCTCAACGATGGCTACACCTTC; cdr3_aa: CANSPTGDLNDGYTF; d_call: NA; v_call: TRBV4-2; clone_size: once; j_call: TRBJ1-2
cdr3_nt: TGCGCCAGTAGCCAGGAACTGGAGGTCCCTCCCTACAATGAGCGATTCTTC; cdr3_aa: CASSQELEVPPYNERFF; d_call: NA; v_call: TRBV4-1; clone_size: NA; j_call: TRBJ2-1
cdr3_nt: TGTACCAGCACCACGGGTCCCAGGAATTATGGCTACACCTTC; cdr3_aa: CTSTTGPRNYGYTF; d_call: NA; v_call: TRBV6-6; clone_size: NA; j_call: TRBJ1-2
cdr3_nt: TGTGCCAGTATCCTCCGGGACAGGGCACACGAGCAGTATTTC; cdr3_aa: CASILRDRAHEQYF; d_call: TRBD1; v_call: TRBV6-2/TRBV6-3; clone_size: NA; j_call: TRBJ2-7
cdr3_nt: TGTACCAGCAGCCAAGTAACTTGGGCCTACGAGCAGTACTTC; cdr3_aa: CTSSQVTWAYEQYF; d_call: NA; v_call: TRBV4-2; clone_size: NA; j_call: TRBJ2-7
cdr3_nt: TGTGCCACCAACTTTCACGGGACTAACGGGACCAAAAACATTCAGTACTTC; cdr3_aa: CATNFHGTNGTKNIQYF; d_call: TRBD2; v_call: TRBV11-1; clone_size: NA; j_call: TRBJ2-4
cdr3_nt: TGTCCCAGCAGTGTAGGTGAAGGGCAGGAGGCTAACACTGAAGCTTTCTTT; cdr3_aa: CPSSVGEGQEANTEAFF; d_call: NA; v_call: TRBV6-1; clone_size: NA; j_call: TRBJ1-1
cdr3_nt: TGTGCTATCAATGAGGCAGTCTATGGCTACACCTTC; cdr3_aa: CAINEAVYGYTF; d_call: NA; v_call: TRBV10-3; clone_size: NA; j_call: TRBJ1-2
cdr3_nt: TGTGCCGGCAGCCACGCCGTGGGACAGGGGAAAAATGAGCAGTTCTTC; cdr3_aa: CAGSHAVGQGKNEQFF; d_call: TRBD1; v_call: TRBV4-2; clone_size: NA; j_call: TRBJ2-1